This T cell receptor beta chain emerged from a study of blood T cell repertoires in COVID-19. As for the study in general: The United States, Italy and Spain provided the acute and convalescent COVID-19 samples.

CDR1 and CDR2 from the germline V gene are MGHRA and YSYEKL. Trimming cost V 0 bases and J 6 bases, with 12 bases left between them. The CDR3 has 16 residues. Here immunoSEQ multiplex PCR was the method, and the copy in TCRdb shows in-frame clones only, minus some. The sample lists around 250,000 clones; 91% were seen once. A COVID-19 case had been met by exposed participants during the 2 weeks before study entry. Sequencing input: PBMCs or T cells enriched from blood (not recorded which). The sequence was collected from a man aged 40-55 years who had been exposed to COVID-19. The chain couples TRBV4-1 to TRBJ1-6, with a weak D call TRBD1 (5 bases). The CDR3: CASSQDAGQPNSPLHF. CDR3 in DNA: TGCGCCAGCAGCCAAGATGCGGGGCAACCTAATTCACCCCTCCACTTT.